This TCR beta chain is from a study of blood T cells in healthy people across ages. The CDR3 covers 13 residues. The germline CDR1 and CDR2 sequences are MDHEN and SYDVKM. After removal of 4 bases from V and 11 bases from J, the junction contained 8 bases not matched to a gene. It was with a sample-barcoded 5' primer and a J-beta primer mix that a second PCR of roughly 7 to 12 cycles was run. TCRdb itself ran the 5' RACE reads through MiXCR, one entry per CDR3 protein. The table has about 1.6 million distinct CDR3 sequences, roughly 30% seen once. The rearrangement joins TRBV28 to TRBJ1-5; TRBD1 matches at 7 bases. The sequence was obtained from a young woman in good health. Sequencing was performed on blood. The CDR3 bases are TGTGCCAGCAGTTCCCCCGACAGGGCATCCCAGCATTTT. Translation: CASSSPDRASQHF.